This T cell receptor (beta chain) appears in the sequencing data of a study of shared clonotypes between healthy human individuals. Generated by immunoSEQ multiplex PCR, the TCRdb table keeps only in-frame clones and is missing some. The sample carries approximately 500,000 clones, 79% recorded once. This TCR derives from a middle-aged woman in good health. Some clones in this sample may be carry-over from other donors' samples. What was sequenced was PBMCs.

CDR3 coding DNA: TGCGCCAGCAAGGGCGCGGGGGCCTACAATGAGCAGTTCTTC. Its protein is CASKGAGAYNEQFF. The chain carries TRBV10-1 and TRBJ2-1; 7 bases line up with TRBD2. The CDR3 runs to 14 residues. The J segment lost 2 bases and the V segment lost 7 bases, leaving 5 bases of the junction unmatched. Germline CDR1 WNHNN, CDR2 SYGVQD (reference sequence).